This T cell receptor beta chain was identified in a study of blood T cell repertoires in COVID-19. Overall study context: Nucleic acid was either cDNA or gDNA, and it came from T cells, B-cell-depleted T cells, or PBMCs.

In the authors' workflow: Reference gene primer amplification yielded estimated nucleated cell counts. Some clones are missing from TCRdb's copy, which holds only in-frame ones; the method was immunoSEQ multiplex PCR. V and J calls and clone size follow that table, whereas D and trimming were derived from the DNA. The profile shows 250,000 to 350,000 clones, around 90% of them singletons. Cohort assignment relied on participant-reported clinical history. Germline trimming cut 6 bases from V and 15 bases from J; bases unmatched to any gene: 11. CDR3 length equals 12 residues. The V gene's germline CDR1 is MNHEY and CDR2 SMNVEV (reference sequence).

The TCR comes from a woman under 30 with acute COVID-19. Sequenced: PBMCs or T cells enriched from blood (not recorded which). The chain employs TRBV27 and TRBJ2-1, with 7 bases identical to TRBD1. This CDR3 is CASRTSGQALFF. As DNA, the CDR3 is TGTGCCAGCAGGACCTCTGGACAGGCCTTGTTCTTC.